A selection of T cell receptor beta chains follows, all from one sample in a study of regulatory T cells in long-lasting Graves disease. TCRdb re-derived calls from the multiplex PCR reads in MiXCR, one entry per CDR3 protein. The data hold a few hundred thousand distinct CDR3 sequences, with 20% to 25% observed a single time. The source material was peripheral blood mononuclear cells (PBMCs), sampled when the disease was refractory, from a patient treated with antithyroid drugs. These receptors were obtained from a female donor with Graves disease. Each CDR3 is given with its conserved first and last residue. Each record gives: CDR3 length, J gene, V gene, clone size, D gene, CDR3 protein, CDR3 DNA. The D gene is left open where the match is weak. Only some rows state a clone size, as once, few, many or a class for expanded clones.

15 | TRBJ1-5 | TRBV19 | few | NA | CASSIGGGQDQPQHF | TGTGCCAGTAGTATAGGGGGGGGGCAGGATCAGCCCCAGCATTTT
16 | TRBJ1-2 | TRBV13 | NA | TRBD1 | CASSSGQGDRSYGYTF | TGTGCCAGCAGCTCAGGACAGGGGGATAGAAGCTATGGCTACACCTTC
14 | TRBJ1-1 | TRBV10-3 | NA | NA | CAISARGQNTEAFF | TGTGCCATCAGTGCAAGGGGCCAGAACACTGAAGCTTTCTTT
15 | TRBJ2-5 | TRBV6-2/TRBV6-3 | NA | NA | CAISEPQDRRETQYF | TGTGCCATCAGTGAGCCACAGGACCGCAGAGAGACCCAGTACTTC
15 | TRBJ2-7 | TRBV11-2 | NA | NA | CASSQDSMNEYEQYF | TGCGCCAGCAGCCAAGACTCGATGAATGAGTACGAGCAGTACTTC
15 | TRBJ2-7 | TRBV28 | few | TRBD1 | CASSSRTGDRGEQYF | TGTGCCAGCAGTTCCCGGACAGGCGACCGAGGCGAGCAGTACTTC
11 | TRBJ1-2 | TRBV20-1 | NA | NA | CSARFWGGYTF | TGCAGTGCTCGATTTTGGGGCGGCTACACCTTC
13 | TRBJ2-7 | TRBV5-1 | few | NA | CASSGSSDYEQYF | TGCGCCAGCTCAGGGAGTTCGGACTACGAGCAGTACTTC
15 | TRBJ1-4 | TRBV11-2 | NA | NA | CASSLEGTASEKLFF | TGTGCCAGCAGCTTAGAGGGGACCGCTAGTGAAAAACTGTTTTTT
13 | TRBJ1-1 | TRBV2 | many | NA | CASREEWNTEAFF | TGTGCCAGCAGAGAAGAGTGGAACACTGAAGCTTTCTTT
14 | TRBJ2-1 | TRBV7-8 | NA | TRBD2 | CASSPTSGSHEQFF | TGTGCCAGCAGCCCGACTAGCGGGAGCCATGAGCAGTTCTTC
17 | TRBJ1-6 | TRBV28 | NA | NA | CASSSDFWSSYNSPLHF | TGTGCCAGCAGCTCCGACTTCTGGAGCTCCTATAATTCACCCCTCCACTTT
13 | TRBJ1-2 | TRBV3-1 | many | NA | CASSQDLLGGYTF | TGTGCCAGCAGCCAAGATCTGCTGGGAGGCTACACCTTC
12 | TRBJ1-1 | TRBV27 | few | NA | CASTGRYTGAFF | TGTGCCTCGACAGGAAGGTACACTGGAGCTTTCTTT
13 | TRBJ2-5 | TRBV10-3 | NA | NA | CAITDRAGETQYF | TGTGCCATCACAGACAGGGCGGGGGAGACCCAGTACTTC
14 | TRBJ1-5 | TRBV5-1 | NA | TRBD1 | CASSSRGLGQPQHF | TGCGCCAGCAGCTCCAGGGGGCTAGGTCAGCCCCAGCATTTT
16 | TRBJ2-5 | TRBV24-1 | many | TRBD2 | CATSVPGLASQETQYF | TGTGCCACCAGTGTCCCGGGACTAGCGTCCCAAGAGACCCAGTACTTC
19 | TRBJ2-4 | TRBV28 | many | TRBD2 | CASTAGLAGGGGPKNIQYF | TGTGCCAGCACCGCGGGACTAGCGGGGGGAGGGGGGCCCAAAAACATTCAGTACTTC
13 | TRBJ2-7 | TRBV7-9 | many | TRBD1 | CASDGQGDYEQYF | TGTGCCAGCGACGGACAGGGCGATTACGAGCAGTACTTC
13 | TRBJ1-5 | TRBV6-1 | few | TRBD1 | CASSNRQGQPQHF | TGTGCCAGCAGTAATAGACAGGGACAGCCCCAGCATTTT
16 | TRBJ2-3 | TRBV3-1 | NA | NA | CASSQLFAGRTDTQYF | TGTGCCAGCAGCCAACTTTTTGCGGGCCGCACAGATACGCAGTATTTT
14 | TRBJ1-5 | TRBV30 | NA | NA | CAWSVRTRSQPQHF | TGTGCCTGGAGTGTACGGACAAGGAGTCAGCCCCAGCATTTT
12 | TRBJ2-7 | TRBV6-1 | few | NA | CASSRMGFEQYF | TGTGCCAGCAGCCGTATGGGTTTCGAGCAGTACTTC
13 | TRBJ2-1 | TRBV7-2 | NA | NA | CASSLTTINEQFF | TGTGCCAGCAGCTTGACTACGATCAATGAGCAGTTCTTC
15 | TRBJ2-7 | TRBV7-2 | NA | NA | CASSLVVSLASEQYF | TGTGCCAGCAGCTTAGTTGTCAGTCTAGCGAGTGAGCAGTACTTC
16 | TRBJ2-1 | TRBV11-2 | NA | NA | CASSLPGAPTHNEQFF | TGTGCCAGCAGCTTGCCGGGGGCCCCTACTCACAATGAGCAGTTCTTC